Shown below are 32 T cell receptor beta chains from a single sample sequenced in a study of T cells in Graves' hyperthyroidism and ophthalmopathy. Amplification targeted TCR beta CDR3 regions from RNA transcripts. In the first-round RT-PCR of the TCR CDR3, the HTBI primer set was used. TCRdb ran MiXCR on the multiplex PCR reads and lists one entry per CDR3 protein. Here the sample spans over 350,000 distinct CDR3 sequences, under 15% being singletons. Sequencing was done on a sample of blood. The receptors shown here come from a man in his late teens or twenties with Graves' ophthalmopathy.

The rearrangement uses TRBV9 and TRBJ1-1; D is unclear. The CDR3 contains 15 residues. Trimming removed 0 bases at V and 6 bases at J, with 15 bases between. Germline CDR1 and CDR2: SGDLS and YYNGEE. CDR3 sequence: CASSVGEALGSEAFF. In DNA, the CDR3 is TGTGCCAGCAGCGTAGGAGAAGCCTTAGGATCTGAAGCTTTCTTT.

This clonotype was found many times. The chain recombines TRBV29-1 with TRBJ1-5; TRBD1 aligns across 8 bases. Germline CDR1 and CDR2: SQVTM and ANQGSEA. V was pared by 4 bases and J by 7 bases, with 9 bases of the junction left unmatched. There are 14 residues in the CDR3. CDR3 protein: CSVVTTGEEQPQHF. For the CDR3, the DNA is TGCAGCGTTGTGACGACAGGGGAAGAGCAGCCCCAGCATTTT.

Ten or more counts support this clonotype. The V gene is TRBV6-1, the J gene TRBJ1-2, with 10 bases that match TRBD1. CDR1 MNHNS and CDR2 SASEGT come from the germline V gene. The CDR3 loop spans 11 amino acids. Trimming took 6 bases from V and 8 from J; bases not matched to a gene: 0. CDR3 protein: CASRDRGGYTF. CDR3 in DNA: TGTGCCAGCAGGGACAGGGGGGGCTACACCTTC.

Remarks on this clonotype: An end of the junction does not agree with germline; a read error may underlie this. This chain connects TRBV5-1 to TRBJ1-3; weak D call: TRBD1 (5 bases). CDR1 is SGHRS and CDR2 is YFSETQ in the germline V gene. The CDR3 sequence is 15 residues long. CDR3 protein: CASSDTSRSGNTVYF. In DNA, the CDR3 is TGCGCCAGCTCGGACACCTCCCGCTCTGGAAACACCGTATATTTT.

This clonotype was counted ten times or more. The CDR3 DNA sequence: TGTGCCAGCAGCCACTTGGACGGGGATACGCAGTATTTT. Amino acid sequence: CASSHLDGDTQYF. The chain is built from TRBV7-8 and TRBJ2-3; D call uncertain. This CDR3 region has 13 residues. Germline assignment: CDR1 SGHVS and CDR2 FQNEAQ. V lost 5 bases, J lost 6 bases, and 12 bases lay in between.

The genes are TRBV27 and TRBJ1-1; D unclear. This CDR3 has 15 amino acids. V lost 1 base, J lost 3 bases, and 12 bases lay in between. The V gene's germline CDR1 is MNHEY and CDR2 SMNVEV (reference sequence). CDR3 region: CASSLFSGRDTEAFF. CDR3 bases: TGTGCCAGCAGTTTATTTTCGGGTCGGGACACTGAAGCTTTCTTT.

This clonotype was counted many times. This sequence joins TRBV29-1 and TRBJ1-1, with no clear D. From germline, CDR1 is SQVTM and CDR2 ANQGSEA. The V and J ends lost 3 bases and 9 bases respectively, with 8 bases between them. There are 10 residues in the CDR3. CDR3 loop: CSVDPPKAFF. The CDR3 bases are TGCAGCGTTGATCCTCCCAAAGCTTTCTTT.

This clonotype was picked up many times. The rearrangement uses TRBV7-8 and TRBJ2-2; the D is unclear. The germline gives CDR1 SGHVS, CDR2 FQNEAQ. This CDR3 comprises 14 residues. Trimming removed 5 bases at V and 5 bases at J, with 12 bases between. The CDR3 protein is CASSPPKGTGELFF. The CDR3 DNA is TGTGCCAGCAGCCCTCCAAAAGGGACCGGGGAGCTGTTTTTT. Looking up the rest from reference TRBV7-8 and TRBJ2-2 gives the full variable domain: GAGVSQSPRYKVAKRGQDVALRCDPISGHVSLFWYQQALGQGPEFLTYFQNEAQLDKSGLPSDRFFAERPEGSVSTLKIQRTQQEDSAVYLCASSPPKGTGELFFGEGSRLTVL.

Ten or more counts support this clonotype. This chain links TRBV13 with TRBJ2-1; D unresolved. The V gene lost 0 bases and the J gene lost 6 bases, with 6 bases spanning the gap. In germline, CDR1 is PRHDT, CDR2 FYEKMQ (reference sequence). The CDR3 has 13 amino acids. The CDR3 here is CASSLGTLNEQFF. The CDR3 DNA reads TGTGCCAGCAGCTTAGGGACCCTCAATGAGCAGTTCTTC. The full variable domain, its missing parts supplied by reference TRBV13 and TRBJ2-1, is AAGVIQSPRHLIKEKRETATLKCYPIPRHDTVYWYQQGPGQDPQFLISFYEKMQSDKGSIPDRFSAQQFSDYHSELNMSSLELGDSALYFCASSLGTLNEQFFGPGTRLTVL.

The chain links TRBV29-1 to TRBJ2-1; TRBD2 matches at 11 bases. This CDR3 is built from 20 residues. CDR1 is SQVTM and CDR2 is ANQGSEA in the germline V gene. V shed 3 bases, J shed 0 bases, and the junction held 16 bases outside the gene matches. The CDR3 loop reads CSVDDLIGLAGFSSYNEQFF. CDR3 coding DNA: TGCAGCGTTGACGATCTGATCGGACTAGCGGGTTTTAGCTCCTACAATGAGCAGTTCTTC.

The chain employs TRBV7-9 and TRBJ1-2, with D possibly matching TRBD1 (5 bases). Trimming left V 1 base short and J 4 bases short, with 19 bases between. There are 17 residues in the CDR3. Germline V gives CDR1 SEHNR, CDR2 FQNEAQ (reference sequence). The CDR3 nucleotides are TGTGCCAGCAGCTTAGGGGGGAAGATAGGAGAGTTCTATGGCTACACCTTC. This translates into CASSLGGKIGEFYGYTF. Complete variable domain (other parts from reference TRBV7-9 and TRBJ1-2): DTGVSQNPRHKITKRGQNVTFRCDPISEHNRLYWYRQTLGQGPEFLTYFQNEAQLEKSRLLSDRFSAERPKGSFSTLEIQRTEQGDSAMYLCASSLGGKIGEFYGYTFGSGTRLTVV.

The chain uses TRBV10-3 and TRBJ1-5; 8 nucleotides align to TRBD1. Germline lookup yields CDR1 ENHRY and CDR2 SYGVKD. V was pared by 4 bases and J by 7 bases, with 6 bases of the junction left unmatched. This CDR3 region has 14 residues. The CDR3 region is CAISASQGDQPQHF. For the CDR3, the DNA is TGTGCCATCAGTGCGTCACAGGGGGACCAGCCCCAGCATTTT.

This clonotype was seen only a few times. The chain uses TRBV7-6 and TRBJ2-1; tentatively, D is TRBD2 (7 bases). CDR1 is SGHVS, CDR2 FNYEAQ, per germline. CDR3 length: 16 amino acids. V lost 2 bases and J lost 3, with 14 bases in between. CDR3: CASSLLPGGLYNEQFF. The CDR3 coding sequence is TGTGCCAGCAGCTTATTGCCCGGGGGGCTCTACAATGAGCAGTTCTTC.

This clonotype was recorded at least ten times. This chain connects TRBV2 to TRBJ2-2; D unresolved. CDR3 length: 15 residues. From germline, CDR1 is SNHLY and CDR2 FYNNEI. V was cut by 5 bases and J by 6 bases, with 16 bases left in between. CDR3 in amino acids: CASSYLPSGPGELFF. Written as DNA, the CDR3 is TGTGCCAGCAGTTACCTCCCTTCCGGACCCGGGGAGCTGTTTTTT.

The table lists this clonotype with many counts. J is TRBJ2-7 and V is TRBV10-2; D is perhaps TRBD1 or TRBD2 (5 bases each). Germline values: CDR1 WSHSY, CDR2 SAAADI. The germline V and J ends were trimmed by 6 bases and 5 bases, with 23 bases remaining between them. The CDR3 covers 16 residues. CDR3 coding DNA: TGCGCCAGCAGCCAAGGGACGCTACTCTACGGGGACGAGCAGTACTTC. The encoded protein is CASSQGTLLYGDEQYF.

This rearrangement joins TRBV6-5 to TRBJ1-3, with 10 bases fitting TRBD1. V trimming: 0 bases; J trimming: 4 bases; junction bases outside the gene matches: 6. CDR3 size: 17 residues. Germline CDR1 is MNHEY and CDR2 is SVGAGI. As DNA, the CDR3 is TGTGCCAGCAGTTACTCCGGGACAGGGGTTAGCGGAAACACCATATATTTT. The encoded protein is CASSYSGTGVSGNTIYF.

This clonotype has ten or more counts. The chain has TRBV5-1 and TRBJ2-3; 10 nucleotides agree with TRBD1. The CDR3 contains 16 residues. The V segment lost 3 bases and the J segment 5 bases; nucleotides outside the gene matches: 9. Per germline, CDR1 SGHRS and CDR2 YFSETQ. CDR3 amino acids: CASSSTGGQGGDTQYF. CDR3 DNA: TGCGCCAGCAGCTCGACCGGCGGACAGGGGGGAGATACGCAGTATTTT.

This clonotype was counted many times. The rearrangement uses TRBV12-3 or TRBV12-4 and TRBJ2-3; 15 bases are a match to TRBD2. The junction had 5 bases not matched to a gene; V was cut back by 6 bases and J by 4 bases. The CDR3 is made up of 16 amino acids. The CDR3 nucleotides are TGTGCCAGCAGGGGGACTAGCGGGAGGACGGCAGATACGCAGTATTTT. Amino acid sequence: CASRGTSGRTADTQYF.

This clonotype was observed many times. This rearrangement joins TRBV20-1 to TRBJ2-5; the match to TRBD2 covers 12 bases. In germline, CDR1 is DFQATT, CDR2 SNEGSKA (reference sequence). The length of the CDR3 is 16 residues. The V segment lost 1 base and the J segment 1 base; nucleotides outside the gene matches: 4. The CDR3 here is CSARGTSGNLQETQYF. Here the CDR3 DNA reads TGCAGTGCTAGAGGGACTAGCGGGAACCTCCAAGAGACCCAGTACTTC.

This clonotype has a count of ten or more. CDR3 sequence reads: CASSLGRFGASYNEQFF. The CDR3 DNA reads as TGTGCCAGCAGCTTGGGACGTTTTGGGGCCTCCTACAATGAGCAGTTCTTC. V and J are TRBV5-5 and TRBJ2-1, with D maybe TRBD1 (5 bases). Germline assignment: CDR1 SGHKS and CDR2 YYEKEE (reference sequence). The CDR3 loop spans 17 amino acids. V was cut by 0 bases and J by 0 bases, with 13 bases left in between.

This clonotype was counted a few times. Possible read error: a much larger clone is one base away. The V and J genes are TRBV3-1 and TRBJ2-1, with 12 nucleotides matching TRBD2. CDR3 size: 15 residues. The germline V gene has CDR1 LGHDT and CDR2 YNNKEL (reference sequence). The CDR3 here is CTSSATSGSGNEQFF. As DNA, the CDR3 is TGTACCAGCTCCGCGACTAGCGGGAGTGGGAATGAGCAGTTCTTC.

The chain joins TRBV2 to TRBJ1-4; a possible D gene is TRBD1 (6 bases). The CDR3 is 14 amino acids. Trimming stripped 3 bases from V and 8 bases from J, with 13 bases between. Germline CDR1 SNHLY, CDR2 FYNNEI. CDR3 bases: TGTGCCAGCAGTGATGGGCAGGGGCGGGAAAAACTGTTTTTT. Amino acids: CASSDGQGREKLFF.

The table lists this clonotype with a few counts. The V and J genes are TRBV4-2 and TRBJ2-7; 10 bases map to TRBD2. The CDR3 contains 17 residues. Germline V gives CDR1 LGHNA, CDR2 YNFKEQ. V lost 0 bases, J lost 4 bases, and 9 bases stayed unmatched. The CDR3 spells CASSQERLAGVGYEQYF. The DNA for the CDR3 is TGTGCCAGCAGCCAAGAGAGGCTAGCGGGAGTAGGGTACGAGCAGTACTTC.

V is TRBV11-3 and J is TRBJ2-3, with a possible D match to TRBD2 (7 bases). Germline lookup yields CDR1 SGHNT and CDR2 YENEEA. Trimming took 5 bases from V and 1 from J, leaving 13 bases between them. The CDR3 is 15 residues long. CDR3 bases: TGTGCCAGCAGCCGGGGGGCCGAGGGCACAGATACGCAGTATTTT. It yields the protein CASSRGAEGTDTQYF.

DNA for the CDR3: TGTGCCAGCAGCGTTATGCCCCCACCACACTCTGGGGCCAACGTCCTGACTTTC. Amino acids: CASSVMPPPHSGANVLTF. V is TRBV7-6 and J is TRBJ2-6; D is unresolved. This CDR3 has 18 residues. Per germline, CDR1 SGHVS and CDR2 FNYEAQ. V was pared by 5 bases and J by 0 bases, with 17 bases between.

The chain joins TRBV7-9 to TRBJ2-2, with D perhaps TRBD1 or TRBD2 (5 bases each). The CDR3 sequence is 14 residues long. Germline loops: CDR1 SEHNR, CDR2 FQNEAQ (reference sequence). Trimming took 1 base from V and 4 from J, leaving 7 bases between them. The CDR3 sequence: CASSLGGTTGELFF. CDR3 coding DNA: TGTGCCAGCAGCTTAGGGGGGACCACCGGGGAGCTGTTTTTT.

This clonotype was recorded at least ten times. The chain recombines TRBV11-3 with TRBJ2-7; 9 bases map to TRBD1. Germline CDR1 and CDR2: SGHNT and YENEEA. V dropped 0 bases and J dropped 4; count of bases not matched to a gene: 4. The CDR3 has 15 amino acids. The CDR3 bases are TGTGCCAGCAGCTTAGATACAGGGGGCGCTTACGAGCAGTACTTC. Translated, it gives CASSLDTGGAYEQYF.

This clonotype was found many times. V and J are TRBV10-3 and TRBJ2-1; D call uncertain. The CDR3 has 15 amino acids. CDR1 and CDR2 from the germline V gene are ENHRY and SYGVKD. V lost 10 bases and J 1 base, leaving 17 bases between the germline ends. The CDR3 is CATTGVTLSYNEQFF. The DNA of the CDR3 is TGTGCCACCACTGGGGTGACCTTATCCTACAATGAGCAGTTCTTC.

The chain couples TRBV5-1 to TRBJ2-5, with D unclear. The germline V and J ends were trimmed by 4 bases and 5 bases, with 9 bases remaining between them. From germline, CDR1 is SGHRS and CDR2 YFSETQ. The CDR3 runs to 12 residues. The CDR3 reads CASSSHVETQYF. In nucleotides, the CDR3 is TGCGCCAGCAGCAGTCACGTCGAGACCCAGTACTTC.

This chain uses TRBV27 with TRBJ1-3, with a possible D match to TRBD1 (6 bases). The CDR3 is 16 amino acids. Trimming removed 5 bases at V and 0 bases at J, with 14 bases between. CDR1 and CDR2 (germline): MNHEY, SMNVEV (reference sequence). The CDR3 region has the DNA TGTGCCAGCAGTAATACACAGGGCAACTCTGGAAACACCATATATTTT. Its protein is CASSNTQGNSGNTIYF.

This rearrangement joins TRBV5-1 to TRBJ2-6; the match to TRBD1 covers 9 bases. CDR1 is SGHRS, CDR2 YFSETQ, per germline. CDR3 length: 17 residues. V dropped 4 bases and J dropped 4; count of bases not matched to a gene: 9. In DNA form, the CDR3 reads TGCGCCAGCAGCGAACAGGGGGCGCGTTTCGGGGCCAACGTCCTGACTTTC. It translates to CASSEQGARFGANVLTF. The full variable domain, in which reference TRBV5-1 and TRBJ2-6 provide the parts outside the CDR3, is KAGVTQTPRYLIKTRGQQVTLSCSPISGHRSVSWYQQTPGQGLQFLFEYFSETQRNKGNFPGRFSGRQFSNSRSEMNVSTLELGDSALYLCASSEQGARFGANVLTFGAGSRLTVL.

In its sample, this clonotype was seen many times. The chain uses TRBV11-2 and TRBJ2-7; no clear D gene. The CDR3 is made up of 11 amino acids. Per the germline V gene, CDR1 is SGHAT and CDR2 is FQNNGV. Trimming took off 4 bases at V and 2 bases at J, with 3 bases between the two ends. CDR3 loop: CASSSAYEQYF. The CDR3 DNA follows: TGTGCCAGCAGCTCCGCCTACGAGCAGTACTTC.